The TCR beta chain described here comes from a study of cytomegalovirus exposure and HLA in healthy donors. Primers for the PCR totalled 60 Vbeta and 13 Jbeta. The method was immunoSEQ multiplex PCR; TCRdb's version includes in-frame clones alone and lacks a portion of them. In the table there are some 82,000 clones, around 85% of which are singletons. CDR3 size: 17 residues. CDR1 is MGHRA, CDR2 YSYEKL, per germline. After removal of 3 bases from V and 0 bases from J, the junction contained 8 bases not matched to a gene. Sequencing was performed on PBMCs. The origin of this receptor is a woman aged 45-60 years in good health and CMV-seronegative. The chain has TRBV4-1 and TRBJ2-1, with 7 bases lining up with TRBD2. CDR3: CASSQRLASSSYNEQFF. In DNA, the CDR3 is TGCGCCAGCAGCCAGAGACTAGCTTCGAGCTCCTACAATGAGCAGTTCTTC.